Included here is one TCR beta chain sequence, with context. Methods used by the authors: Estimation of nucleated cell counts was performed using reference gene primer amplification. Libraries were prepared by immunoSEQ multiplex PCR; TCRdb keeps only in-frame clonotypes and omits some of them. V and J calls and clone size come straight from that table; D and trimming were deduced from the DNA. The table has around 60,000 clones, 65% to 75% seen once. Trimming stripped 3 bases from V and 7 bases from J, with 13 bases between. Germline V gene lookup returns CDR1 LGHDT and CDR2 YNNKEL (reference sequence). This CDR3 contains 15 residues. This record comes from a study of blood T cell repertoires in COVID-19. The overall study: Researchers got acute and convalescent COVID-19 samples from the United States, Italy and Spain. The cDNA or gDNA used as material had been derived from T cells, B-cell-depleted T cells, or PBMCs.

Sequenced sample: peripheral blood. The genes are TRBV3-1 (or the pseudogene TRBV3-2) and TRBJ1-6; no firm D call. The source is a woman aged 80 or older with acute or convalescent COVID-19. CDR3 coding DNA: TGTGCCAGCAGCCAGCCCGGGAGAGAGAATTCACCCCTCCACTTT. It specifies CASSQPGRENSPLHF.